This T cell receptor (delta chain) was retrieved from a study of delta chains in infants with herpesvirus infections. The study's findings and limits: Public-clonotype frequency seemingly fell with older age at infection.

In regard to this clone: The antigen is unknown.

Trimming pared 2 bases from V and 0 bases from J, leaving 40 bases between. The V gene's germline CDR1 is TSWWSYY and CDR2 QGS. CDR3 size: 25 residues. PBMC RNA was reverse transcribed using gamma-chain- and delta-chain-specific primers. TCRdb re-called the RT-PCR reads via CATT. The sample yields some 1,500 delta-chain clones, just under 30% seen once. The sequencing used peripheral blood, collected at time point 1 of longitudinal follow-up. The genes are TRDV1 and TRDJ1; D tentatively reads TRDD2 or TRDD3 (9 bases each). This TCR came from a human donor who was a Ugandan infant, either HIV-exposed or HIV-unexposed (not recorded which). The CDR3 coding sequence is TGTGCTCTTGGGGAAACCCTTCCTACGGACTATTTTGGCGGGGATACGGATCCGTACACCGATAAACTCATCTTT. Translating gives CALGETLPTDYFGGDTDPYTDKLIF.